This T cell receptor beta chain was sequenced for a study of blood T cell repertoires in COVID-19. Study overall: The origin of the acute and convalescent COVID-19 samples was the United States, Italy and Spain.

The CDR3 spans 16 residues. The germline V and J ends were trimmed by 4 bases and 5 bases, with 22 bases remaining between them. Germline V gives CDR1 SGHDT, CDR2 YYEEEE. In the authors' methods: Reference gene primer amplification gave nucleated cell count estimates. Here immunoSEQ multiplex PCR was the method, and the copy in TCRdb shows in-frame clones only, minus some. V and J calls and clone size follow that table, whereas D and trimming were derived from the DNA. The sample records about 99,000 clones, approximately 91% being singletons. The V call is TRBV5-6, the J call TRBJ2-7; D remains unclear. The TCR originated in a human donor in a cohort sampled during active COVID-19. Sequencing used peripheral blood. The CDR3 coding sequence is TGTGCCAGCAGCCCGCGTTCAACAGCCACCAAGGACGAGCAGTACTTC. Its protein product is CASSPRSTATKDEQYF.